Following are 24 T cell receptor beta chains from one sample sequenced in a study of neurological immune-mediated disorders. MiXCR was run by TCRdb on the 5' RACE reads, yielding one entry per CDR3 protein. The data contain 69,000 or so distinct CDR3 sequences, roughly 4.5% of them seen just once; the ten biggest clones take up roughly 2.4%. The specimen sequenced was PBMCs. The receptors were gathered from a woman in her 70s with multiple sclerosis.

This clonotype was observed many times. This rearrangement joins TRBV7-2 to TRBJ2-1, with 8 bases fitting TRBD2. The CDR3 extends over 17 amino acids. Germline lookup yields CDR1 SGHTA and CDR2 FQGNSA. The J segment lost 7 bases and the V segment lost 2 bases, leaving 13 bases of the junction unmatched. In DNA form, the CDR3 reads TGTGCCAGCAGCTTAATTTTCAGAACTAGCGGAAGGAATGAGCAGTTCTTC. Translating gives CASSLIFRTSGRNEQFF.

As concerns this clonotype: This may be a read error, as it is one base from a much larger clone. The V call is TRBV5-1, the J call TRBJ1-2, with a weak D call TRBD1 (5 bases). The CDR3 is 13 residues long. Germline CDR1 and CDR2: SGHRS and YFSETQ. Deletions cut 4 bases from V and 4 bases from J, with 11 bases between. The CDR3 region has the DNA TGCGCCAGCAGCCCCAATGACAGCTATGGCTACACCTTC. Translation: CASSPNDSYGYTF. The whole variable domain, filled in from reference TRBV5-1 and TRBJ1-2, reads KAGVTQTPRYLIKTRGQQVTLSCSPISGHRSVSWYQQTPGQGLQFLFEYFSETQRNKGNFPGRFSGRQFSNSRSEMNVSTLELGDSALYLCASSPNDSYGYTFGSGTRLTVV.

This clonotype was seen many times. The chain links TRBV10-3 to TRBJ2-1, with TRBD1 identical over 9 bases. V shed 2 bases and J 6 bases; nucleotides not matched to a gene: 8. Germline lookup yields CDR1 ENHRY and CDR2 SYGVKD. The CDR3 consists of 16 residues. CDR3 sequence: CAISEGDREFVNEQFF. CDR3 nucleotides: TGTGCCATCAGTGAGGGGGACAGGGAGTTTGTCAATGAGCAGTTCTTC.

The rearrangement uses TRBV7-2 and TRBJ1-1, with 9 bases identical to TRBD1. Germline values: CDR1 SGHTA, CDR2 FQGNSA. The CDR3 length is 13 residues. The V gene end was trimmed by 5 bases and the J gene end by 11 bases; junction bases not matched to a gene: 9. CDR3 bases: TGTGCCAGCAGCCCAACAGGGGGCTACGGGGCTTTCTTT. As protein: CASSPTGGYGAFF.

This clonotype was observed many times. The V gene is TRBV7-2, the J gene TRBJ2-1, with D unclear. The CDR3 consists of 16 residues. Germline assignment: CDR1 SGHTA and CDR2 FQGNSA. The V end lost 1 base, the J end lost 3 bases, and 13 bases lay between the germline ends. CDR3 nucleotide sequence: TGTGCCAGCAGCTTAGTTGGACGTAGGATCTACAATGAGCAGTTCTTC. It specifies CASSLVGRRIYNEQFF.

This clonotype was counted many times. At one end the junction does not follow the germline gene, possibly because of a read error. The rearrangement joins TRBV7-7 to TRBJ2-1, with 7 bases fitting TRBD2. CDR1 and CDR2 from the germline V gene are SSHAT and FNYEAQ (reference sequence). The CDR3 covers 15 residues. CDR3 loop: CASSLVAGDVYEQFF. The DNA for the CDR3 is TGTGCTAGCAGCTTAGTCGCGGGAGATGTTTATGAGCAGTTCTTC.

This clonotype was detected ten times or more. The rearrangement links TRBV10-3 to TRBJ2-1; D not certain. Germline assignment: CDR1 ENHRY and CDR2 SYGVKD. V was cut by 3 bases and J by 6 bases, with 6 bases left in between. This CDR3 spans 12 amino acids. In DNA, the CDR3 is TGTGCCATCAGTGAAAAAAGCAATGAGCAGTTCTTC. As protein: CAISEKSNEQFF.

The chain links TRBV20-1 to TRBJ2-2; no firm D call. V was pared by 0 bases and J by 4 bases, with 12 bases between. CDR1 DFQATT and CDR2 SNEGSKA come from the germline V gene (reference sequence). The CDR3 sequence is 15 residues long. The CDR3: CSARDTRKGTGELFF. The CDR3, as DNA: TGCAGTGCTAGAGATACCCGGAAAGGCACCGGGGAGCTGTTTTTT.

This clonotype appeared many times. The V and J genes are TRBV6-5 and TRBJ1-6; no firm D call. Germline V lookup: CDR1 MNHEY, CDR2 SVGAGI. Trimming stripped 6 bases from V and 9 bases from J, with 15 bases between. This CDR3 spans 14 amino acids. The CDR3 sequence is CASREQHLTSPLHF. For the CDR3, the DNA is TGTGCCAGCAGAGAACAGCACTTAACTTCACCCCTCCACTTT.

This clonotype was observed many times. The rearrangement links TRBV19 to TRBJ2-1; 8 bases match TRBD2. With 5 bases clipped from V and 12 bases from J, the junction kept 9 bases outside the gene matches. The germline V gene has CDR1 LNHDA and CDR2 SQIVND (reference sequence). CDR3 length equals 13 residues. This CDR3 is CASSPGLAVGQFF. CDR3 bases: TGTGCCAGTAGTCCCGGACTAGCAGTGGGGCAGTTCTTC.

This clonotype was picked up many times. This CDR3 is CSARALAGRNNEQFF. For the CDR3, the DNA is TGCAGTGCTAGAGCGCTAGCGGGACGAAACAATGAGCAGTTCTTC. V and J are TRBV20-1 and TRBJ2-1; 9 bases map to TRBD2. V lost 1 base and J lost 5; bases outside the gene matches: 6. CDR1 and CDR2 (germline): DFQATT, SNEGSKA (reference sequence). The CDR3 sequence is 15 residues long.

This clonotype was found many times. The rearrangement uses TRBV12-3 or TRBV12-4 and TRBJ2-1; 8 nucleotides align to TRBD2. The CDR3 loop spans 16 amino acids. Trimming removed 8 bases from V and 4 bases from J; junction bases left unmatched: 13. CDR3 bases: TGTGCCAGCTCCCGGGGGGGGAGGGCCGGTTACAATGAGCAGTTCTTC. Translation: CASSRGGRAGYNEQFF.

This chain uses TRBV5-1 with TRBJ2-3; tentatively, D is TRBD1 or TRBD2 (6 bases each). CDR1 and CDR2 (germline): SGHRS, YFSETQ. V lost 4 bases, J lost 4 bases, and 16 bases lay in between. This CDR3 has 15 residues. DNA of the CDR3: TGCGCCAGCAGCAAGGGGGACTCCAGCGCAGATACGCAGTATTTT. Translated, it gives CASSKGDSSADTQYF.

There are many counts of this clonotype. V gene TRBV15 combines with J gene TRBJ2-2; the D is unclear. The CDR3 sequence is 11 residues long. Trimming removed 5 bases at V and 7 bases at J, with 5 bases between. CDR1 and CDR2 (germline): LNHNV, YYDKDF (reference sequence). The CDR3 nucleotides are TGTGCCACCAGCGTGAGCGGGGAGCTGTTTTTT. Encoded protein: CATSVSGELFF. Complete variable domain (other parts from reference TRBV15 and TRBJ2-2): DAMVIQNPRYQVTQFGKPVTLSCSQTLNHNVMYWYQQKSSQAPKLLFHYYDKDFNNEADTPDNFQSRRPNTSFCFLDIRSPGLGDTAMYLCATSVSGELFFGEGSRLTVL.

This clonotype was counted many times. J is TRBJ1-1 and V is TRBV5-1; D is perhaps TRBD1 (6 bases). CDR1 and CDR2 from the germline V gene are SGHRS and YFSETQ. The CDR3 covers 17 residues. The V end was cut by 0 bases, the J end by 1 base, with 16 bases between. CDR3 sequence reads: CASSLGGPGTPNTEAFF. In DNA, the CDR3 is TGCGCCAGCAGCTTGGGGGGACCCGGGACACCGAACACTGAAGCTTTCTTT.

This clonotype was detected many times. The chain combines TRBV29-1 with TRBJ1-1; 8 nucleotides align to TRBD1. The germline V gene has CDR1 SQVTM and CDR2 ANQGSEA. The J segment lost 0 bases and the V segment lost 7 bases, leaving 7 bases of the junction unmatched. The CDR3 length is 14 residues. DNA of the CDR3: TGCAGCGCCTCGGACAGGGTGATGAACACTGAAGCTTTCTTT. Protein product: CSASDRVMNTEAFF.

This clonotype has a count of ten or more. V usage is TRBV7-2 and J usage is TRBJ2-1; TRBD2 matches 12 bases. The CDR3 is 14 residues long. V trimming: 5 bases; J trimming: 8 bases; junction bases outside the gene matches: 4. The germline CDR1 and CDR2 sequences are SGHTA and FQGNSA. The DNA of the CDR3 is TGTGCCAGCAGCACGACTAGCGGGAGTGATGAGCAGTTCTTC. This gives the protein CASSTTSGSDEQFF.

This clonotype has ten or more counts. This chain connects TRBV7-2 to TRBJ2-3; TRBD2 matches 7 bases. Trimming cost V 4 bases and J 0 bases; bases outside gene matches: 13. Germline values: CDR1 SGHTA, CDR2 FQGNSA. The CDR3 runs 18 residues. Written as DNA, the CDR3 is TGTGCCAGCAGCTCCCAGACTAAGCGGGGCTCTAGCACAGATACGCAGTATTTT. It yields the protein CASSSQTKRGSSTDTQYF.

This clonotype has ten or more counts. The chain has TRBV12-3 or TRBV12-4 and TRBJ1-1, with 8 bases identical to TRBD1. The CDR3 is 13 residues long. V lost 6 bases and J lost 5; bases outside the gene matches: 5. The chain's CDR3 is CASSPDRATEAFF. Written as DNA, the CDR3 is TGTGCCAGCAGCCCGGACAGGGCTACTGAAGCTTTCTTT.

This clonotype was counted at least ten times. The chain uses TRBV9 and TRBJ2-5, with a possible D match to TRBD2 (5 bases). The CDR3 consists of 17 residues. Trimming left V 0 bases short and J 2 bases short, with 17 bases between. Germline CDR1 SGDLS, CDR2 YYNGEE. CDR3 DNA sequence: TGTGCCAGCAGCGTAGCTTTCACCAAACCGGGGCAAGAGACCCAGTACTTC. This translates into CASSVAFTKPGQETQYF.

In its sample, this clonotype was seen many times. CDR3 sequence: CSVDSGPYGYTF. The CDR3 DNA reads TGCAGCGTTGACTCGGGTCCGTATGGCTACACCTTC. The V gene is TRBV29-1, the J gene TRBJ1-2; D unclear. Germline loops: CDR1 SQVTM, CDR2 ANQGSEA. The CDR3 loop spans 12 amino acids. The V and J ends lost 3 bases and 5 bases respectively, with 10 bases between them.

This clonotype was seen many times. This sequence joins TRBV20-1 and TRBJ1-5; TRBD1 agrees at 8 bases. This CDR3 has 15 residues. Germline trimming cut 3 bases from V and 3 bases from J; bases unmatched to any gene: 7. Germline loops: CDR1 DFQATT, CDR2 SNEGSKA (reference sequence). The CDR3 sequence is CSASYGTGFNQPQHF. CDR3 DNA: TGCAGTGCTAGCTATGGGACAGGCTTCAATCAGCCCCAGCATTTT.

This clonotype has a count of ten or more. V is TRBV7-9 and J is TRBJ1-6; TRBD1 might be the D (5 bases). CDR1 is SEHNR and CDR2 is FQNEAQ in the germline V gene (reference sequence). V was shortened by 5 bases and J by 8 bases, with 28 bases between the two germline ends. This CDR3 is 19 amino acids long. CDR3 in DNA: TGTGCCAGCAGCACAAATCCACCGGTGGACACAAATAAGGATTCACCCCTCCACTTT. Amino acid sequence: CASSTNPPVDTNKDSPLHF.

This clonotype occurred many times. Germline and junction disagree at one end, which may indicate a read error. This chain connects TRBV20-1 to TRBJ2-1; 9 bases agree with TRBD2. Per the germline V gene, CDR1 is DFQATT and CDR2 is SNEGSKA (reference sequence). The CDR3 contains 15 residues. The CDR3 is CSARESSGAYSEQFF. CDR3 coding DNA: TGCAGTGCTAGAGAATCTAGCGGGGCCTACAGTGAGCAGTTCTTC.